Shown below are 15 T cell receptor beta chains from a single sample sequenced in a study of cytomegalovirus exposure and HLA in healthy donors. PCR used 60 Vbeta primers and 13 Jbeta primers. TCRdb's copy holds only in-frame clones and misses some; the assay was immunoSEQ multiplex PCR. This table holds approximately 160,000 clones, around 86% found once. Sequenced material: PBMCs. The receptors come from a human donor in good health.

The chain joins TRBV19 to TRBJ2-7; 7 bases match TRBD1. The CDR3 length is 14 residues. Germline CDR1 is LNHDA and CDR2 is SQIVND (reference sequence). Trimming took 3 bases from V and 2 from J; bases not matched to a gene: 4. The CDR3 region has the DNA TGTGCCAGTAGTATCATGGGACAGACCTACGAGCAGTACTTC. Amino acids: CASSIMGQTYEQYF.

The J gene is TRBJ1-5, the V gene TRBV5-1; TRBD1 matches 7 bases. Germline V gene lookup returns CDR1 SGHRS and CDR2 YFSETQ. V lost 3 bases and J lost 3; bases outside the gene matches: 9. CDR3 length: 16 amino acids. The CDR3 reads CASSYRGQPNNQPQHF. In nucleotides, the CDR3 is TGCGCCAGCAGCTACCGGGGACAGCCGAACAATCAGCCCCAGCATTTT.

This rearrangement joins TRBV4-1 to TRBJ2-1; 7 bases align to TRBD2. This CDR3 spans 15 amino acids. The junction had 6 bases not matched to a gene; V was cut back by 5 bases and J by 2 bases. Germline V gene lookup returns CDR1 MGHRA and CDR2 YSYEKL. The CDR3 spells CASSYRLATYNEQFF. The CDR3 bases are TGCGCCAGCAGCTATAGACTAGCAACCTACAATGAGCAGTTCTTC.

The CDR3: CAPTLGTGDTGELFF. The CDR3 DNA follows: TGTGCCCCAACCCTCGGGACAGGGGATACCGGGGAGCTGTTTTTT. The rearrangement joins TRBV15 to TRBJ2-2, with 10 bases fitting TRBD1. CDR1 is LNHNV and CDR2 is YYDKDF in the germline V gene (reference sequence). The CDR3 extends over 15 amino acids. The V and J ends lost 11 bases and 5 bases, in that order; junction bases with no gene match: 11.

Only a few counts were recorded for this clone. The chain carries TRBV5-1 and TRBJ1-2; no reliable D call. Trimming took 4 bases from V and 8 from J, leaving 15 bases between them. CDR3 length: 13 residues. Germline values: CDR1 SGHRS, CDR2 YFSETQ. This chain's CDR3 is CASSPGDDRGYTF. The CDR3 nucleotides read TGCGCCAGCAGCCCGGGAGATGACCGAGGCTACACCTTC.

This clone was found a few times. This chain joins TRBV6-5 and TRBJ2-1, with 9 bases aligning to TRBD2. The CDR3 covers 15 residues. Germline V gives CDR1 MNHEY, CDR2 SVGAGI. The V segment lost 0 bases and the J segment 8 bases; nucleotides outside the gene matches: 5. The DNA of the CDR3 is TGTGCCAGCAGTTACTCGGGCGGGGGGGACCATGAGCAGTTCTTC. Translation gives CASSYSGGGDHEQFF.

Note on this clone: This specimen includes other DNA sequences encoding the same CDR3. The gene calls are TRBV5-5 and TRBJ1-2; 9 bases map to TRBD1. There are 13 residues in the CDR3. Per the germline V gene, CDR1 is SGHKS and CDR2 is YYEKEE (reference sequence). V lost 3 bases and J lost 8; bases outside the gene matches: 5. CDR3 in DNA: TGTGCCAGCAGCTCCGACAGGGGGGGCGGCTACACCTTC. Its translation: CASSSDRGGGYTF.

The CDR3 nucleotides read TGTGCCAGCAGCCGGCGGGACAGGGGGGGGTTAGAGACCCAGTACTTC. This sequence encodes CASSRRDRGGLETQYF. The rearrangement joins TRBV6-6 to TRBJ2-5; 11 nucleotides match TRBD1. V was pared by 6 bases and J by 4 bases, with 10 bases of the junction left unmatched. CDR1 and CDR2 from the germline V gene are MNHNY and SVGAGI (reference sequence). The CDR3 spans 16 residues.

The chain uses TRBV4-1 and TRBJ2-5, with TRBD1 identical over 9 bases. V shed 4 bases, J shed 5 bases, and the junction held 8 bases outside the gene matches. The CDR3 sequence is 15 residues long. Per the germline V gene, CDR1 is MGHRA and CDR2 is YSYEKL. The CDR3 DNA reads TGCGCCAGCAGCCCTGGGACAGGGAGAGGTGAGACCCAGTACTTC. Residues: CASSPGTGRGETQYF.

This clone came up once. The V gene is TRBV18, the J gene TRBJ2-5; no clear D gene. CDR3 length equals 15 residues. Germline lookup yields CDR1 KGHSH and CDR2 LQKENI. The V gene lost 1 base and the J gene lost 1 base, with 10 bases spanning the gap. The CDR3 DNA sequence: TGTGCCAGCTCACCACTTTTCCAGTCCCAAGAGACCCAGTACTTC. Translated, it gives CASSPLFQSQETQYF.

The V call is TRBV10-3, the J call TRBJ2-7; TRBD1 matches at 7 bases. Germline values: CDR1 ENHRY, CDR2 SYGVKD. The CDR3 loop spans 14 amino acids. After removal of 6 bases from V and 3 bases from J, the junction contained 8 bases not matched to a gene. DNA of the CDR3: TGTGCCATCAGGAAGGGGGCGTTTAGCTACGAGCAGTACTTC. It is translated as CAIRKGAFSYEQYF.

V and J are TRBV7-9 and TRBJ2-3; D is unresolved. This CDR3 is built from 16 residues. The germline V gene has CDR1 SEHNR and CDR2 FQNEAQ (reference sequence). V lost 1 base and J lost 2, with 13 bases in between. Here the CDR3 DNA reads TGTGCCAGCAGCTTAGAGGCCCAGCGAGACACAGATACGCAGTATTTT. Its translation is CASSLEAQRDTDTQYF.

This clone was counted once. J is TRBJ2-3 and V is TRBV5-1; 14 bases align to TRBD2. The V segment lost 4 bases and the J segment 8 bases; nucleotides outside the gene matches: 12. CDR3 length equals 17 residues. Germline CDR1 and CDR2: SGHRS and YFSETQ. The CDR3 spells CASSPGTSGGPEGTQYF. The CDR3 coding sequence is TGCGCCAGCAGCCCCGGGACTAGCGGGGGACCAGAGGGTACGCAGTATTTT.

The gene calls are TRBV5-5 and TRBJ1-1, with D perhaps TRBD1 (6 bases). Deletions cut 0 bases from V and 5 bases from J, with 14 bases between. Per the germline V gene, CDR1 is SGHKS and CDR2 is YYEKEE (reference sequence). The CDR3 sequence is 15 residues long. The CDR3 bases are TGTGCCAGCAGCTTGGAGGGAGGGGGGAGAACTGAAGCTTTCTTT. Residues: CASSLEGGGRTEAFF.

J is TRBJ2-2 and V is TRBV6-1, with a tentative D call TRBD1 (6 bases). Germline V gene sequence: CDR1 MNHNS, CDR2 SASEGT. Trimming took off 5 bases at V and 8 bases at J, with 9 bases between the two ends. The CDR3 contains 12 residues. CDR3 in DNA: TGTGCCAGCAGTTCTGGACAGGGGGAGCTGTTTTTT. The encoded protein is CASSSGQGELFF.